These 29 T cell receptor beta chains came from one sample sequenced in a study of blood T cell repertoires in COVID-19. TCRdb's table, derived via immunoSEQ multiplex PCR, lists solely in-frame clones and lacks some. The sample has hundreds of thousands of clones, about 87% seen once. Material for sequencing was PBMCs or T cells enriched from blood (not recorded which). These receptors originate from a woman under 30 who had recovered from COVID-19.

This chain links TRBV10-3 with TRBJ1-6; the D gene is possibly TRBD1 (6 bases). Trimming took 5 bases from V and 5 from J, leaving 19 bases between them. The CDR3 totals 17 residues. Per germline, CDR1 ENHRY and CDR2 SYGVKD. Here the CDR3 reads CAISPWDKGKDNSPLHF. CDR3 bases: TGTGCCATCAGTCCATGGGACAAGGGGAAAGATAATTCACCCCTCCACTTT.

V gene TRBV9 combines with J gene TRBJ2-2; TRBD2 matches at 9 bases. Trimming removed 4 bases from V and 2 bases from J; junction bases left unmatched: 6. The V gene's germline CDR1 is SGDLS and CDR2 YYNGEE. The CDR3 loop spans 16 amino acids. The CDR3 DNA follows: TGTGCCAGCAGCTCGGGGACTAGCACAAACACCGGGGAGCTGTTTTTT. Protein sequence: CASSSGTSTNTGELFF.

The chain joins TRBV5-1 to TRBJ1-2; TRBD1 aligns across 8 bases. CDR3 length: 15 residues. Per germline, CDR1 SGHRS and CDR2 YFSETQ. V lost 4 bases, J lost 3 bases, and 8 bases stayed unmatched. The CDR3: CASSVVTGGDYGYTF. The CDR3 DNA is TGCGCCAGCAGCGTGGTAACAGGGGGAGACTATGGCTACACCTTC. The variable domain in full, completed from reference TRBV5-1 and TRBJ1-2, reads KAGVTQTPRYLIKTRGQQVTLSCSPISGHRSVSWYQQTPGQGLQFLFEYFSETQRNKGNFPGRFSGRQFSNSRSEMNVSTLELGDSALYLCASSVVTGGDYGYTFGSGTRLTVV.

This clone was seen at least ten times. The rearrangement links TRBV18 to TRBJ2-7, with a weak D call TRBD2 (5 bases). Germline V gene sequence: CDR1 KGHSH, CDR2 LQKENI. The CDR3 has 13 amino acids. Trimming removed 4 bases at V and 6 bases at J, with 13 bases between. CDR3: CASSLIHGVEQYF. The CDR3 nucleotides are TGTGCCAGCTCACTCATACACGGGGTCGAGCAGTACTTC.

For the CDR3, the DNA is TGCGCCAGCAGGGGACAGGGTTTTAGGACAACCGAATACAATGAGCAGTTCTTC. This sequence encodes CASRGQGFRTTEYNEQFF. The rearrangement links TRBV5-1 to TRBJ2-1; 9 bases fit TRBD1. V gave up 5 bases and J gave up 4 bases; unmatched junction bases: 16. In germline, CDR1 is SGHRS, CDR2 YFSETQ. The CDR3 has 18 amino acids.

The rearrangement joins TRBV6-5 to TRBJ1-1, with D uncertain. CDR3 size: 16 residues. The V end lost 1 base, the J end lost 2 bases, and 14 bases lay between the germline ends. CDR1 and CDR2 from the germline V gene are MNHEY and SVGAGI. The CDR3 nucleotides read TGTGCCAGCAGTTACTTTAAACGTGGCTTTAACACTGAAGCTTTCTTT. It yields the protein CASSYFKRGFNTEAFF.

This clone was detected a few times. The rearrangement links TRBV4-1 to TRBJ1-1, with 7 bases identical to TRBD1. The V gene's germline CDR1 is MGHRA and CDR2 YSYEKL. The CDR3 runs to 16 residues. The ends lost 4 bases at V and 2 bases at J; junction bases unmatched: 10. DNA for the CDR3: TGCGCCAGCAGCCGGGGACAGCGGACCGTTAACACTGAAGCTTTCTTT. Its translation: CASSRGQRTVNTEAFF.

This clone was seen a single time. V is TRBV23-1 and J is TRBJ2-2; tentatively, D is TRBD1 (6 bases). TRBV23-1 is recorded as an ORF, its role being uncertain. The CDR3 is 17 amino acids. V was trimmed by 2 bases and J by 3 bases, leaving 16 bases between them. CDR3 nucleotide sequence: TGCGCCAGCAGTCAAATCCCCGGACAGACCTACACCGGGGAGCTGTTTTTT. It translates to CASSQIPGQTYTGELFF.

The CDR3 nucleotides are TGTGCCAGCAGCTTGCAGAGGGGGCGGGCAGATACGCAGTATTTT. It encodes CASSLQRGRADTQYF. The rearrangement uses TRBV5-5 and TRBJ2-3, with 7 bases fitting TRBD1. CDR3 length: 15 amino acids. Germline CDR1 SGHKS, CDR2 YYEKEE (reference sequence). V was clipped by 1 base and J by 4 bases; unmatched bases: 6. Using reference TRBV5-5 and TRBJ2-3 for the parts outside the CDR3, the full variable domain is DAGVTQSPTHLIKTRGQQVTLRCSPISGHKSVSWYQQVLGQGPQFIFQYYEKEERGRGNFPDRFSARQFPNYSSELNVNALLLGDSALYLCASSLQRGRADTQYFGPGTRLTVL.

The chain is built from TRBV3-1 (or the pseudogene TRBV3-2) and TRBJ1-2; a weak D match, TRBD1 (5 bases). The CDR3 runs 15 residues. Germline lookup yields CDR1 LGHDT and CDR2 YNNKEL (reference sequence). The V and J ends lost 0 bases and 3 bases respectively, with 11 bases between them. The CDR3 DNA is TGTGCCAGCAGCCAAGATGTATCCAGGGACTATGGCTACACCTTC. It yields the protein CASSQDVSRDYGYTF.

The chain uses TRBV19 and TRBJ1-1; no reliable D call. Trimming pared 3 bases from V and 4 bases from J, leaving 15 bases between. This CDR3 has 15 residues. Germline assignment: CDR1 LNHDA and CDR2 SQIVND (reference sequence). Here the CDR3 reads CASSIPRGGLTEAFF. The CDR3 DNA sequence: TGTGCCAGTAGTATTCCCCGGGGAGGCCTCACTGAAGCTTTCTTT. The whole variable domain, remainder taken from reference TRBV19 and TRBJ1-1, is DGGITQSPKYLFRKEGQNVTLSCEQNLNHDAMYWYRQDPGQGLRLIYYSQIVNDFQKGDIAEGYSVSREKKESFPLTVTSAQKNPTAFYLCASSIPRGGLTEAFFGQGTRLTVV.

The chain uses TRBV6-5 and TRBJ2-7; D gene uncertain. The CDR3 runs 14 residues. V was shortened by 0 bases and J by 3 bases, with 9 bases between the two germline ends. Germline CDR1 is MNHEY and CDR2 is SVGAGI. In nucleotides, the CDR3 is TGTGCCAGCAGTTACTCGCAGTCAAACTACGAGCAGTACTTC. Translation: CASSYSQSNYEQYF.

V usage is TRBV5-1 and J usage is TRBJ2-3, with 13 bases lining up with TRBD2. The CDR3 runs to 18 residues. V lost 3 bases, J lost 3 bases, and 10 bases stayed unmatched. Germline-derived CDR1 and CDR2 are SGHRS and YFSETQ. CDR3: CASSSPKGLAGDTDTQYF. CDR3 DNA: TGCGCCAGCAGCTCCCCAAAAGGACTAGCGGGAGATACAGATACGCAGTATTTT.

Here the CDR3 reads CASHIMARSSYEQYF. The CDR3 DNA follows: TGTGCCAGTCATATTATGGCCCGGAGCTCCTACGAGCAGTACTTC. J is TRBJ2-7 and V is TRBV6-5; no clear D gene. Per germline, CDR1 MNHEY and CDR2 SVGAGI. CDR3 length: 15 residues. V was cut by 9 bases and J by 0 bases, with 18 bases left in between.

CDR3 DNA: TGTGCCAGTGAGAGACAGGGGCAGGGTTGGGATGGCTACACCTTC. Translating gives CASERQGQGWDGYTF. The J gene is TRBJ1-2, the V gene TRBV19; 8 bases align to TRBD1. The germline CDR1 and CDR2 sequences are LNHDA and SQIVND (reference sequence). V lost 8 bases to trimming and J lost 6 bases; unmatched junction nucleotides: 14. CDR3 size: 15 residues.

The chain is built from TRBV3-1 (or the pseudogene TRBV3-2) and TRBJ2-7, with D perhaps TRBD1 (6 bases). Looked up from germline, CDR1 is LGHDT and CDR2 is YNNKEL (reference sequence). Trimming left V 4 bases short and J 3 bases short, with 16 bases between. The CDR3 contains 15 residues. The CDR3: CASSPGRDKHYEQYF. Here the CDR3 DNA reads TGTGCCAGCAGCCCTGGACGGGACAAGCACTACGAGCAGTACTTC.

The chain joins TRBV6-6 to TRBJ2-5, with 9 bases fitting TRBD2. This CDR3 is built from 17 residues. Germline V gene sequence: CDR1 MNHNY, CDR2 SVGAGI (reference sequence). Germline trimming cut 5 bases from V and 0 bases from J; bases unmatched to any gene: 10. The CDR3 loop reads CASSQNSGLAHQETQYF. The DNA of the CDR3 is TGTGCCAGCAGTCAGAACTCGGGACTAGCTCACCAAGAGACCCAGTACTTC.

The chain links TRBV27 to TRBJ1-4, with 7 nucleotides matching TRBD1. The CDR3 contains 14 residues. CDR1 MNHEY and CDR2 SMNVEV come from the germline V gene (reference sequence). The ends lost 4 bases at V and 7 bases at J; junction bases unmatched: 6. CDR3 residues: CASSSQGKGEKLFF. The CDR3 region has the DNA TGTGCCAGCAGTTCACAGGGGAAGGGTGAAAAACTGTTTTTT.

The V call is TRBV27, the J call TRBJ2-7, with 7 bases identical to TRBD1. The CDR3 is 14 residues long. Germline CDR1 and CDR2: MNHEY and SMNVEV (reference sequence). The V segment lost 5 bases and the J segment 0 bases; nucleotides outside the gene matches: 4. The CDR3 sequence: CASSPDRSSYEQYF. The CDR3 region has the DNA TGTGCCAGCAGTCCGGACAGGAGCTCCTACGAGCAGTACTTC.

The CDR3 is CASSSLDEKLFF. CDR3 coding DNA: TGTGCCAGCAGCTCCTTAGATGAAAAACTGTTTTTT. The chain carries TRBV7-6 and TRBJ1-4; D gene uncertain. Trimming left V 4 bases short and J 6 bases short, with 6 bases between. The germline CDR1 and CDR2 sequences are SGHVS and FNYEAQ. CDR3 length: 12 residues.

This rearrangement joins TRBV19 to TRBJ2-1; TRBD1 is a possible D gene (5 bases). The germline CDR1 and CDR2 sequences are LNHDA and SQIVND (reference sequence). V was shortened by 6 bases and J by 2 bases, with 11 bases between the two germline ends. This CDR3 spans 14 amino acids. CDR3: CASSSRVAYNEQFF. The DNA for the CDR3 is TGTGCCAGTAGCTCCAGGGTCGCCTACAATGAGCAGTTCTTC.

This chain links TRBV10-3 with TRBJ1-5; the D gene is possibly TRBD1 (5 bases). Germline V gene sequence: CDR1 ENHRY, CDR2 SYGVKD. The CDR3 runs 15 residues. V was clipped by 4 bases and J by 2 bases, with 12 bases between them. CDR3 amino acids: CAISVEGNGNQPQHF. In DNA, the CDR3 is TGTGCCATCAGTGTGGAGGGGAACGGCAATCAGCCCCAGCATTTT.

The CDR3, as DNA: TGTGCCAGCAGCTTAGACGGACAGGCGAACACTGAAGCTTTCTTT. Protein sequence: CASSLDGQANTEAFF. The genes are TRBV7-6 and TRBJ1-1; 7 positions match TRBD1. J gave up 1 base and V 1 base, and 3 bases lay outside the gene matches. The CDR3 is made up of 15 amino acids. The germline CDR1 and CDR2 sequences are SGHVS and FNYEAQ.

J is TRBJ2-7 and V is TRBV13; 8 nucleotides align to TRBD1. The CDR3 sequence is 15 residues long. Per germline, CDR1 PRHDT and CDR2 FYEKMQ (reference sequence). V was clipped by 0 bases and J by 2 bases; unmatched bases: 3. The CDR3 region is CASSLGRTGPYEQYF. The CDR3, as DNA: TGTGCCAGCAGCTTAGGCCGGACAGGGCCCTACGAGCAGTACTTC.

The CDR3 DNA sequence: TGTGCCAGCAGCTTAGCGAGGTCGGCCCGCCTCGAGCCCCAGCATTTT. It yields the protein CASSLARSARLEPQHF. The chain carries TRBV7-8 and TRBJ1-5; no firm D call. This CDR3 has 16 residues. Trimming removed 0 bases from V and 8 bases from J, with 17 bases in between. Germline V gives CDR1 SGHVS, CDR2 FQNEAQ.

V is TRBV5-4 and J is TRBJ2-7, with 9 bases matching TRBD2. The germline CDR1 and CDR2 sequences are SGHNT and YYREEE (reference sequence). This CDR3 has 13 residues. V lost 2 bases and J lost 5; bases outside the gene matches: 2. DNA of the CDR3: TGTGCCAGCAGCTTTAGCGGGAGCGACGAGCAGTACTTC. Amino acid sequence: CASSFSGSDEQYF. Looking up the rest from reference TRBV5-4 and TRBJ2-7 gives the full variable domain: ETGVTQSPTHLIKTRGQQVTLRCSSQSGHNTVSWYQQALGQGPQFIFQYYREEENGRGNFPPRFSGLQFPNYSSELNVNALELDDSALYLCASSFSGSDEQYFGPGTRLTVT.

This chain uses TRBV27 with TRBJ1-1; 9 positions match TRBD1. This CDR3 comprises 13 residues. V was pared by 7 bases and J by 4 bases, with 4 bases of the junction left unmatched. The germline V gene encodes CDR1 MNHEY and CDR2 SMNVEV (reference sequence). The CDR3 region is CASNRGPGTEAFF. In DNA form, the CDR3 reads TGTGCCAGCAACAGGGGGCCTGGCACTGAAGCTTTCTTT.

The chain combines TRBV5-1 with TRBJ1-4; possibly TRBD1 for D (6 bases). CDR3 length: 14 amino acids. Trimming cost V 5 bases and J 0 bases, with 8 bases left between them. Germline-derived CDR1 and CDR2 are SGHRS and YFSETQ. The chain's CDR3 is CASRGGATNEKLFF. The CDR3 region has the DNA TGCGCCAGCAGAGGGGGGGCAACTAATGAAAAACTGTTTTTT.

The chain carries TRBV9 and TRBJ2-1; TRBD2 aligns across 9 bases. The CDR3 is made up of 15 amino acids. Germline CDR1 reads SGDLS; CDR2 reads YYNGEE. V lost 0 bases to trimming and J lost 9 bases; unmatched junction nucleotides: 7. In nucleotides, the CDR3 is TGTGCCAGCAGCGTAGGCCCAGCGGGAGGTCGTGAGCAGTTCTTC. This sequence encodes CASSVGPAGGREQFF.